The clone carrying this TCR beta chain has just one count. The antigen remains undetermined. This CDR3 is built from 16 residues. V gave up 6 bases and J gave up 2 bases; unmatched junction bases: 5. Germline V gene sequence: CDR1 ENHRY, CDR2 SYGVKD. The record originates from a study of shared clonotypes between healthy human individuals. This table comes from immunoSEQ multiplex PCR, and its TCRdb copy is limited to in-frame clones, with some not included. The sample carries about 110,000 clones, more than 65% recorded once. Findings and limits, study-wide: Non-shared clonotypes had lower generation probabilities than clonotypes shared by all four sorted-subset donors. The study drew on few donors, limiting represented genetic and exposure-history diversity.

The chain couples TRBV10-3 to TRBJ2-3, with 13 bases that match TRBD2. Material: memory CD8+ T cells sorted from blood. Subset indicated: CD45RO+ cells pooled with CCR7-negative TemRA cells. This clonotype was obtained from a woman younger than 45 in good health. The CDR3 sequence is CAISSLAGGVTDTQYF. In DNA, the CDR3 is TGTGCCATCAGCTCACTAGCGGGAGGGGTCACAGATACGCAGTATTTT.